This TCR beta chain is from a study of cytomegalovirus exposure and HLA in healthy donors. About the research overall: As an earlier analysis found, roughly 180 million T cells yielded fewer than 130 million unique TCR beta sequences.

Primers: 60 Vbeta forward and 13 Jbeta reverse. Profiling relied on immunoSEQ multiplex PCR, and the TCRdb table lists in-frame clones only, not all of them. This table has roughly 100,000 clones, approximately 79% appearing once. In regard to this clone: Its target is unknown.

Trimming took off 0 bases at V and 4 bases at J, with 12 bases between the two ends. CDR3 size: 16 residues. The germline V gene has CDR1 ENHRY and CDR2 SYGVKD. Whole-study results and caveats: Roughly even sequencing depth across donors was the assumption behind the presence/absence analyses.

Despite likely unrecorded immune exposures, the donors were nominally healthy at the time of sampling. The sequence was collected from a man aged 25-45 years in good health and CMV-seropositive. This chain joins TRBV10-3 and TRBJ2-2; maybe TRBD1 (5 bases). Sequencing used PBMCs. The CDR3 is CAISESLPGPTGELFF. The DNA for the CDR3 is TGTGCCATCAGTGAGTCGCTTCCAGGGCCCACCGGGGAGCTGTTTTTT.